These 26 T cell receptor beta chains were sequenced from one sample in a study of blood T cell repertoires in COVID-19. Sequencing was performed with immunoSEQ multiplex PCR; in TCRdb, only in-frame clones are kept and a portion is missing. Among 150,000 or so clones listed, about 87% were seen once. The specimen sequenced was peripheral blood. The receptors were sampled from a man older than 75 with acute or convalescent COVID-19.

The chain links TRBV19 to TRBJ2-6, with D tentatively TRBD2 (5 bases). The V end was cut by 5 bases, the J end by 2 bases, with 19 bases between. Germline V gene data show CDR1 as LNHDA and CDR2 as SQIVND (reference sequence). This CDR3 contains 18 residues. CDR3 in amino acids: CASSRGEVLKPGANVLTF. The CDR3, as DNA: TGTGCCAGTAGTCGGGGAGAAGTATTAAAGCCTGGGGCCAACGTCCTGACTTTC.

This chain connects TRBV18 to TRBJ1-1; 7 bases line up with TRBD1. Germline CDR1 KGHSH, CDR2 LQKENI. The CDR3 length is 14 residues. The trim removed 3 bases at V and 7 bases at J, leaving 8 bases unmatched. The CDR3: CASSPRDSGGEAFF. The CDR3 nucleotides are TGTGCCAGCTCACCGCGGGACAGCGGGGGTGAAGCTTTCTTT. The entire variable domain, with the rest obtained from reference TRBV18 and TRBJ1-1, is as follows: NAGVMQNPRHLVRRRGQEARLRCSPMKGHSHVYWYRQLPEEGLKFMVYLQKENIIDESGMPKERFSAEFPKEGPSILRIQQVVRGDSAAYFCASSPRDSGGEAFFGQGTRLTVV.

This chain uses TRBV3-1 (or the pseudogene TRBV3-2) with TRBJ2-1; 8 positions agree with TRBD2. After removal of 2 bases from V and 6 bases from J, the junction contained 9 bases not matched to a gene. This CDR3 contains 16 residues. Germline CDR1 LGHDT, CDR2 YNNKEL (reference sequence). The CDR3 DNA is TGTGCCAGCAGCCAACAACAAGCGGGAGTGGGCAATGAGCAGTTCTTC. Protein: CASSQQQAGVGNEQFF.

The chain's CDR3 is CATSDRQGIGADTQYF. The DNA for the CDR3 is TGTGCCACCAGTGACAGACAGGGAATTGGAGCAGATACGCAGTATTTT. V usage is TRBV24-1 and J usage is TRBJ2-3, with 7 bases that match TRBD1. Germline CDR1 KGHDR, CDR2 SFDVKD. This CDR3 is 16 amino acids long. The V gene end was trimmed by 4 bases and the J gene end by 4 bases; junction bases not matched to a gene: 10.

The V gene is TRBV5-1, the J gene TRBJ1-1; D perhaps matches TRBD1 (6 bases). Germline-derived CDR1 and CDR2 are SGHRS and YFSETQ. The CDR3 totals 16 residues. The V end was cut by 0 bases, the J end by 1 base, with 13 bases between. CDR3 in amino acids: CASSLGQGHTNTEAFF. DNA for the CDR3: TGCGCCAGCAGCTTGGGTCAGGGGCATACGAACACTGAAGCTTTCTTT.

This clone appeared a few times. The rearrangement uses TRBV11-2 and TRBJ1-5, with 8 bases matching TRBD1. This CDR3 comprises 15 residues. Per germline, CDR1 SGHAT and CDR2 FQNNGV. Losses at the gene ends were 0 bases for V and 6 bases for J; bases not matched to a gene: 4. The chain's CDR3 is CASSLDRTGTQPQHF. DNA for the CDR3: TGTGCCAGCAGCTTAGATAGGACAGGGACTCAGCCCCAGCATTTT.

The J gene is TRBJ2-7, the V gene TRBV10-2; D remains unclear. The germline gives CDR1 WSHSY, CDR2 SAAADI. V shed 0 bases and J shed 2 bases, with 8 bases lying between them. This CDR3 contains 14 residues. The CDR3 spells CASSESVDTYEQYF. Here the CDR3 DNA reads TGCGCCAGCAGTGAGTCGGTTGACACCTACGAGCAGTACTTC.

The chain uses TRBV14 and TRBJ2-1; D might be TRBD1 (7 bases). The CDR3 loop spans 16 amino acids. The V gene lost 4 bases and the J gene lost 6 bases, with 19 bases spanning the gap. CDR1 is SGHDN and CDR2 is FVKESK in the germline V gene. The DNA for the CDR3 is TGTGCCAGCAGCCGGAGGGGGCCCCTGGGAGGCAATGAGCAGTTCTTC. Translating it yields CASSRRGPLGGNEQFF.

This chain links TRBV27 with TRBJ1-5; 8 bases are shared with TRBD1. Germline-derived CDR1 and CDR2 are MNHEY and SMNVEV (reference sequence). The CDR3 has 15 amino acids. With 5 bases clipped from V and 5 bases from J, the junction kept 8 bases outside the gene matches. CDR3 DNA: TGTGCCAGCAGTGAAGGGACAGGTTACGATCAGCCCCAGCATTTT. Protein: CASSEGTGYDQPQHF.

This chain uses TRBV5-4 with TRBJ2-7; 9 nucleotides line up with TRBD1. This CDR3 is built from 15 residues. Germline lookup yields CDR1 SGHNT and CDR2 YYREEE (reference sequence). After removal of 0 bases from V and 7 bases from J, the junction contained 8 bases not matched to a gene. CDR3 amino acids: CASSLGDRGLREQYF. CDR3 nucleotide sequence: TGTGCCAGCAGCTTGGGTGACAGGGGGTTACGTGAGCAGTACTTC.

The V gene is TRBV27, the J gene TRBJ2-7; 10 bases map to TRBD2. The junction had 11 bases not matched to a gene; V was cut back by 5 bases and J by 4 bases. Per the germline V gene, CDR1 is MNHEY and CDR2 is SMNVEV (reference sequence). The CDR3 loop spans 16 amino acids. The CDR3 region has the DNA TGTGCCAGCAGTGGGGGGGGTAGCGGGAGGTTATACGAGCAGTACTTC. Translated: CASSGGGSGRLYEQYF.

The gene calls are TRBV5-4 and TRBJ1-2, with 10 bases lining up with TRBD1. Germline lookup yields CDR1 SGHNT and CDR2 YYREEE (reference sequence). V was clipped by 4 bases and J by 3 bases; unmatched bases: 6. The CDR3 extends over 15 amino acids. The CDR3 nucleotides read TGTGCCAGCAGCAGGGGGACAGGGGATGACTATGGCTACACCTTC. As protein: CASSRGTGDDYGYTF.

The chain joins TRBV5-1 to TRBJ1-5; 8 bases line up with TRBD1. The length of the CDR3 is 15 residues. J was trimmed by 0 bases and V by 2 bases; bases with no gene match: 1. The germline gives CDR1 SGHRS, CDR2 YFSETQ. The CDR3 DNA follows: TGCGCCAGCAGCTTACAGGGGGATAGCAATCAGCCCCAGCATTTT. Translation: CASSLQGDSNQPQHF.

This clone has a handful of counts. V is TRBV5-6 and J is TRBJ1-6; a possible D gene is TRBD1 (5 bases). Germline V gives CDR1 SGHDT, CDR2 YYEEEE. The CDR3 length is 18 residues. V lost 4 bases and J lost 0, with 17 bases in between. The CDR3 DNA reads TGTGCCAGCAGCGGGCTGGGGGAGGCGAGCTCCTATAATTCACCCCTCCACTTT. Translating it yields CASSGLGEASSYNSPLHF.

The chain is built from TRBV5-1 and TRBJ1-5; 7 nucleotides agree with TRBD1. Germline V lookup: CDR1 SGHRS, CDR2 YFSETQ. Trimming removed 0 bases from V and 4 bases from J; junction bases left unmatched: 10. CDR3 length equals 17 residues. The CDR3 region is CASSLGDQGGGNQPQHF. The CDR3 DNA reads TGCGCCAGCAGCTTGGGGGACCAGGGGGGAGGTAATCAGCCCCAGCATTTT. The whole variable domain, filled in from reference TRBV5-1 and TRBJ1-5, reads KAGVTQTPRYLIKTRGQQVTLSCSPISGHRSVSWYQQTPGQGLQFLFEYFSETQRNKGNFPGRFSGRQFSNSRSEMNVSTLELGDSALYLCASSLGDQGGGNQPQHFGDGTRLSIL.

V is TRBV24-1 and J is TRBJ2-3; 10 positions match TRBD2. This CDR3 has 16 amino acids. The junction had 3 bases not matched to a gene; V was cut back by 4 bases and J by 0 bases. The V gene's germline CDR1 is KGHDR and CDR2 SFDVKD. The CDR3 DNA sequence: TGTGCCACCAGTGACGCGGGACTAGCGAGCACAGATACGCAGTATTTT. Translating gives CATSDAGLASTDTQYF.

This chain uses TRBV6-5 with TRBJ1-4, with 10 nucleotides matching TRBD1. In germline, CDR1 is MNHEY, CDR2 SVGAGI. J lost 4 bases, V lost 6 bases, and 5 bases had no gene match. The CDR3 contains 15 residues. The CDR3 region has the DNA TGTGCCAGCAGGGCAGGACAGGGGGTTAATGAAAAACTGTTTTTT. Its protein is CASRAGQGVNEKLFF.

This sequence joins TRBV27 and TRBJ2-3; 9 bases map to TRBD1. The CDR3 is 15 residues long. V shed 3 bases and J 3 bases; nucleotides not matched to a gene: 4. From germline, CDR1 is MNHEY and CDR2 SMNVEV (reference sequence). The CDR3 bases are TGTGCCAGCAGTTTTTTAGGGACAGGGACAGATACGCAGTATTTT. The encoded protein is CASSFLGTGTDTQYF.

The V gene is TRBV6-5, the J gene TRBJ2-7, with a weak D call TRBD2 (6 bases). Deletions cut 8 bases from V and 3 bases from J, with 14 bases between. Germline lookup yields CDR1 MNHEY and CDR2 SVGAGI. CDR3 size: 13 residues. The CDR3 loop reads CASRRAGIYEQYF. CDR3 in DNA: TGTGCCAGCCGCCGCGCGGGAATCTACGAGCAGTACTTC.

The CDR3 nucleotides are TGTGCCAGCAGCCAAGAAACGGGACTAGTAAACAATGAGCAGTTCTTC. Translating gives CASSQETGLVNNEQFF. The chain uses TRBV3-1 (or the pseudogene TRBV3-2) and TRBJ2-1, with 8 bases lining up with TRBD2. Trimming cost V 0 bases and J 5 bases; bases outside gene matches: 6. In germline, CDR1 is LGHDT, CDR2 YNNKEL (reference sequence). The CDR3 length is 16 residues.

CDR3 sequence: CATSDQSTDTQYF. CDR3 nucleotides: TGTGCCACCAGTGATCAAAGCACAGATACGCAGTATTTT. The gene calls are TRBV24-1 and TRBJ2-3; D gene uncertain. V was shortened by 3 bases and J by 0 bases, with 3 bases between the two germline ends. The germline gives CDR1 KGHDR, CDR2 SFDVKD. This CDR3 region has 13 residues.

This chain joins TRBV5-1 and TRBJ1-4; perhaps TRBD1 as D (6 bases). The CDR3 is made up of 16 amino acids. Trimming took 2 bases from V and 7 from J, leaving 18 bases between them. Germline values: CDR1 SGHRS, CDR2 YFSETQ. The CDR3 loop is CASSFGGGETFEKLFF. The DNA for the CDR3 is TGCGCCAGCAGCTTCGGTGGGGGCGAGACTTTTGAAAAACTGTTTTTT.

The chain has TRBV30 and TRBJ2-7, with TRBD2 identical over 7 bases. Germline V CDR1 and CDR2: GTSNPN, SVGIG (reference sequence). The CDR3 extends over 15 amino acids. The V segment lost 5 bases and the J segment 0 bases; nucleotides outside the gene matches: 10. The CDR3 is CAWYDTSARSYEQYF. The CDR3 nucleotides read TGTGCCTGGTACGACACTAGCGCTCGCTCCTACGAGCAGTACTTC.

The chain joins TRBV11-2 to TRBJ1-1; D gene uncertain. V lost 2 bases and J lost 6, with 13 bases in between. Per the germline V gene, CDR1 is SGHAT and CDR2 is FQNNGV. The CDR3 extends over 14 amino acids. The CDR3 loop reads CASSLNIIGAEAFF. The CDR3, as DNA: TGTGCCAGCAGCTTAAACATTATCGGGGCTGAAGCTTTCTTT.

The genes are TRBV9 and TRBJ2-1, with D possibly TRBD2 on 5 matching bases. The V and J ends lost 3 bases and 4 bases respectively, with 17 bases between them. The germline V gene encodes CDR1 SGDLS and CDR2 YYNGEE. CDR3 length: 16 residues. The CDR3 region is CASSASYGSKYNEQFF. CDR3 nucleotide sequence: TGTGCCAGCAGCGCCTCCTATGGGAGTAAGTACAATGAGCAGTTCTTC.

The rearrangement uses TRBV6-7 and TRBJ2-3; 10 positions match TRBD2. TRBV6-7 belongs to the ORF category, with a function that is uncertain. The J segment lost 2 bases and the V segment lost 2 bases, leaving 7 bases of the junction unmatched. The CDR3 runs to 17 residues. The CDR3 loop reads CASSYSWTSGNTDTQYF. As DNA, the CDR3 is TGTGCCAGCAGTTACAGCTGGACTAGCGGAAACACAGATACGCAGTATTTT.